Detailed here is one T cell receptor beta chain. The sample is drawn from a study of cytomegalovirus exposure and HLA in healthy donors. V was pared by 5 bases and J by 5 bases, with 2 bases of the junction left unmatched. Germline V CDR1 and CDR2: SGHAT, FQNNGV. The CDR3 extends over 14 amino acids. In the PCR, 60 Vbeta and 13 Jbeta primers were used. TCRdb's copy holds only in-frame clones and misses some; the assay was immunoSEQ multiplex PCR. The sample shows about 140,000 clones, 80% of them seen only once. This TCR derives from a man aged 40-50 years in good health and CMV-seronegative. This chain links TRBV11-2 with TRBJ2-5; 13 nucleotides line up with TRBD2. The sequencing sample was made of PBMCs. The CDR3 nucleotides are TGTGCCAGCAGCCGGACTAGCGGGGGTGAGACCCAGTACTTC. Encoded protein: CASSRTSGGETQYF.